This T cell receptor (beta chain) was recovered during a study of cytomegalovirus exposure and HLA in healthy donors. Study-wide points: Common viral pathogens (according to a later analysis) appeared linked to several of the most significant clusters. Apart from CMV serostatus, no immune exposure information was available. Reports described diagnosis of cytomegalovirus status by the classifier as highly specific and sensitive. Presence/absence results assume similar sequencing depth per donor, which may not hold.

The CDR3 length is 17 residues. With 1 base removed from V and 0 bases from J, the gap between germline ends came to 10 bases. Germline V gene data show CDR1 as LGHNA and CDR2 as YNFKEQ. 60 Vbeta and 13 Jbeta primers were used in PCR. TCRdb's copy holds only in-frame clones and misses some; the assay was immunoSEQ multiplex PCR. The table has some 150,000 clones, 60% to 80% seen once. As regards this clone: No antigen is known for it.

The sample consisted of PBMCs. The sequence was collected from a male donor in good health and CMV-seronegative. The chain is built from TRBV4-2 and TRBJ1-6; no firm D call. CDR3 protein: CASSQAQRSSYNSPLHF. DNA for the CDR3: TGTGCCAGCAGCCAAGCTCAGCGGAGCTCCTATAATTCACCCCTCCACTTT.